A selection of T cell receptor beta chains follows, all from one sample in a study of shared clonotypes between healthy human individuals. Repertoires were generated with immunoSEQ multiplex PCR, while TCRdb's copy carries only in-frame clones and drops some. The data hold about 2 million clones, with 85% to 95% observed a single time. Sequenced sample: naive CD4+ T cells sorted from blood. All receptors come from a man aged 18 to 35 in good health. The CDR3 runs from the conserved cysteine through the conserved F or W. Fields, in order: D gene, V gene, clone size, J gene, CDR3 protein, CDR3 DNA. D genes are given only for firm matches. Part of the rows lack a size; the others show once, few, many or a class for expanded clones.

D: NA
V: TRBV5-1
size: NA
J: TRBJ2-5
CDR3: CASSLVRGMGQETQYF
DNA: TGCGCCAGCAGCTTGGTTCGGGGGATGGGGCAAGAGACCCAGTACTTC

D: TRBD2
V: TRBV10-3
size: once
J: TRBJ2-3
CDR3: CATSGSVADTQYF
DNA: TGTGCCACCAGCGGGAGCGTGGCAGATACGCAGTATTTT

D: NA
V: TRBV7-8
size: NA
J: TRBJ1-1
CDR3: CASSLAALMNTEAFF
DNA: TGTGCCAGCAGCTTAGCGGCGTTGATGAACACTGAAGCTTTCTTT

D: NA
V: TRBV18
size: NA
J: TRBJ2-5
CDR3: CASSPRQRETQYF
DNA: TGTGCCAGCTCACCACGACAGAGGGAGACCCAGTACTTC

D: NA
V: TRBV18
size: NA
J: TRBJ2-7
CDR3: CASSPQGASYEQYF
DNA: TGTGCCAGCTCACCACAAGGGGCCTCCTACGAGCAGTACTTC

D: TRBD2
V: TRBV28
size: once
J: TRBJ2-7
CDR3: CASSLTSGSGEQYF
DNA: TGTGCCAGCAGTTTAACTAGCGGGAGTGGCGAGCAGTACTTC

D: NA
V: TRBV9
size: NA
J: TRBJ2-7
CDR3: CASSAGTGGLEQYF
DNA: TGTGCCAGCAGTGCCGGGACCGGGGGTCTCGAGCAGTACTTC

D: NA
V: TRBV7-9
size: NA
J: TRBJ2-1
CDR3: CASSPFGLWYNEQFF
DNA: TGTGCCAGCAGCCCCTTTGGGTTGTGGTACAATGAGCAGTTCTTC

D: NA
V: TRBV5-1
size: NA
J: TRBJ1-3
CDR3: CASSLTQGLGENTIYF
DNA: TGCGCCAGCAGCCTTACCCAGGGGTTAGGGGAAAACACCATATATTTT

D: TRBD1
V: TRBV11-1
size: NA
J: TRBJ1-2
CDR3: CASSWDRNYGYTF
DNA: TGTGCCAGCAGCTGGGACAGGAACTATGGCTACACCTTC

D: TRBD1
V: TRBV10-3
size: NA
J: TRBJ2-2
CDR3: CAISGTGGTNTGELFF
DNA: TGTGCCATCAGTGGGACAGGGGGAACGAACACCGGGGAGCTGTTTTTT